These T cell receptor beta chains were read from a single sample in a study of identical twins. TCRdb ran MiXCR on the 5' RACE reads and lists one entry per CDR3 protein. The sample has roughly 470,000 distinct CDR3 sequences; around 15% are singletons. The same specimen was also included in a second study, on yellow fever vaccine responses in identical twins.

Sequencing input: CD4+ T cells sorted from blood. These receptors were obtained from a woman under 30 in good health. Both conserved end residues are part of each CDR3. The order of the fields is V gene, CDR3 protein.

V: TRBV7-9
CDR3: CASPHDTGELFF

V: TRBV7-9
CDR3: CASSLGAGTGYYNEQFF

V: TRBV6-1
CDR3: CASIQGQLRTTQYF

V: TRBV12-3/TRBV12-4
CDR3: CASSPVRLNGYTF

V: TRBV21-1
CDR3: CASSPRDRDSNQPQHF

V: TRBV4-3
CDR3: CASSHRLAGAIGNEQFF

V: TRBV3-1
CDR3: CASSQDRGITYEQYF

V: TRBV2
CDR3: CASSEIKGMSYEQYF

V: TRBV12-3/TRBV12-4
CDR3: CASSNMGGDTQYF

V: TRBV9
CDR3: CASSEGSSTDTQYF

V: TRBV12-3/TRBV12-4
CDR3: CASTHPRRGHTGELFF